These 5 T cell receptor beta chains were sequenced from one sample in a study of vaccination and CD4 T cells after COVID-19. Their antigens are not known. An Oncomine TCR Beta short-read assay was used to sequence the DNA from cultured CD4+ T cells. TCRdb itself ran the PCR reads through MiXCR, one entry per CDR3 protein. The sample consists of fewer than 20,000 distinct CDR3 sequences, approximately 48% of them appearing once. The treatment: roughly 10-day PBMC culture with coronavirus spike peptide pools or control peptides (ViraFEST assay). The specimen sequenced was CD4+ T cells from blood, cultured in vitro. These receptors were taken from a human donor who had recovered from COVID-19.

The chain uses TRBV20-1 and TRBJ2-1, with TRBD2 matching over 7 bases. The CDR3 length is 14 residues. Trimming removed 3 bases from V and 7 bases from J; junction bases left unmatched: 9. From germline, CDR1 is DFQATT and CDR2 SNEGSKA (reference sequence). CDR3 amino acids: CSASGLGRGNEQFF. The DNA for the CDR3 is TGCAGTGCTAGTGGGTTGGGGCGGGGGAATGAGCAGTTCTTC.

This rearrangement joins TRBV20-1 to TRBJ2-7, with 7 bases fitting TRBD1. The V segment lost 6 bases and the J segment 0 bases; nucleotides outside the gene matches: 2. The V gene's germline CDR1 is DFQATT and CDR2 SNEGSKA (reference sequence). The CDR3 has 12 residues. CDR3 in DNA: TGCAGTGCACGGGACAGCTCCTACGAGCAGTACTTC. Translating it yields CSARDSSYEQYF.

This chain uses TRBV28 with TRBJ2-3; TRBD2 agrees at 7 bases. V shed 5 bases and J 1 base; nucleotides not matched to a gene: 3. From germline, CDR1 is MDHEN and CDR2 SYDVKM. CDR3 size: 14 residues. Here the CDR3 DNA reads TGTGCCAGCAGTGTAAGCGGGGGCACAGATACGCAGTATTTT. It translates to CASSVSGGTDTQYF. Full variable domain (missing parts from reference TRBV28 and TRBJ2-3): DVKVTQSSRYLVKRTGEKVFLECVQDMDHENMFWYRQDPGLGLRLIYFSYDVKMKEKGDIPEGYSVSREKKERFSLILESASTNQTSMYLCASSVSGGTDTQYFGPGTRLTVL.

J is TRBJ2-3 and V is TRBV6-1, with TRBD2 matching 9 bases. CDR3 size: 16 residues. The germline V gene has CDR1 MNHNS and CDR2 SASEGT. V lost 5 bases to trimming and J lost 0 bases; unmatched junction nucleotides: 6. The CDR3 nucleotides are TGTGCCAGCAGTAGAGCGGGGGGACTTAGCACAGATACGCAGTATTTT. This sequence encodes CASSRAGGLSTDTQYF.

The J gene is TRBJ1-5, the V gene TRBV28; D gene uncertain. The CDR3 loop spans 16 amino acids. From germline, CDR1 is MDHEN and CDR2 SYDVKM. Trimming shortened V by 2 bases and J by 4 bases, and 15 bases separated the two germline ends. The CDR3, as DNA: TGTGCCAGCAGTTTAGTAGGCGGACGGAGGAATCAGCCCCAGCATTTT. This gives the protein CASSLVGGRRNQPQHF.